This T cell receptor beta chain was profiled in a study of neoadjuvant anti-PD-1 for oral cavity cancer. The CDR3 extends over 13 amino acids. The V gene lost 1 base and the J gene lost 5 bases, with 8 bases spanning the gap. Germline V CDR1 and CDR2: SGHVS, FQNEAQ. Sequencing was performed with immunoSEQ multiplex PCR; in TCRdb, only in-frame clones are kept and a portion is missing. The profile covers 70,000 to 95,000 clones, with roughly four fifths appearing a single time and roughly 3% taken by the ten largest. Sequenced material: PBMCs, taken before nivolumab (anti-PD-1) treatment. The V and J genes are TRBV7-8 and TRBJ1-1; D call uncertain. The TCR was taken from a person aged 35 to 85 with oral cavity squamous cell carcinoma. This CDR3 reads CASSLGMGTEAFF. The DNA of the CDR3 is TGTGCCAGCAGCTTAGGGATGGGGACTGAAGCTTTCTTT.